A selection of T cell receptor beta chains follows, all from one sample in a study of vaccination and CD4 T cells after COVID-19. TCRdb processed the PCR reads anew with MiXCR; each CDR3 protein has one entry. The sample holds approximately 40,000 distinct CDR3 sequences, 35% to 45% seen once. Sequenced here: CD4+ T cells from blood, sampled about 7 months after SARS-CoV-2 vaccination. These receptors came from a human donor who had recovered from COVID-19. The CDR3 runs from the conserved cysteine through the conserved F or W. The order of the fields is J gene, V gene, CDR3 length, CDR3 protein.

J gene: TRBJ2-1
V gene: TRBV4-3
CDR3 length: 15
CDR3 protein: CASSPGRGRGSEQFF

J gene: TRBJ2-7
V gene: TRBV7-9
CDR3 length: 16
CDR3 protein: CASSPIGANRDYEQYF

J gene: TRBJ2-5
V gene: TRBV20-1
CDR3 length: 15
CDR3 protein: CSARPPSGSKETQYF

J gene: TRBJ2-6
V gene: TRBV7-2
CDR3 length: 15
CDR3 protein: CASKYGNSGANVLTF

J gene: TRBJ2-1
V gene: TRBV6-2/TRBV6-3
CDR3 length: 15
CDR3 protein: CASSLASGRADEQFF

J gene: TRBJ2-5
V gene: TRBV7-2
CDR3 length: 14
CDR3 protein: CASSSRQGAETQYF

J gene: TRBJ2-7
V gene: TRBV6-1
CDR3 length: 12
CDR3 protein: CASSPGGHEQYF

J gene: TRBJ1-6
V gene: TRBV20-1
CDR3 length: 17
CDR3 protein: CSARELGTGQNNSPLHF

J gene: TRBJ2-1
V gene: TRBV7-6
CDR3 length: 13
CDR3 protein: CASSLASFPEQFF

J gene: TRBJ2-3
V gene: TRBV20-1
CDR3 length: 16
CDR3 protein: CSPRTSGRASSDTQYF

J gene: TRBJ1-1
V gene: TRBV7-8
CDR3 length: 16
CDR3 protein: CASSPPLRAKNTEAFF

J gene: TRBJ2-2
V gene: TRBV6-1
CDR3 length: 11
CDR3 protein: CASGISGELFF

J gene: TRBJ2-2
V gene: TRBV7-8
CDR3 length: 16
CDR3 protein: CASSLEAGPNTGELFF

J gene: TRBJ2-1
V gene: TRBV20-1
CDR3 length: 14
CDR3 protein: CSARQTSGAEKQFF

J gene: TRBJ2-1
V gene: TRBV15
CDR3 length: 16
CDR3 protein: CATSGEITGANNEQFF

J gene: TRBJ2-7
V gene: TRBV28
CDR3 length: 15
CDR3 protein: CASSLFWTGSNGQYF

J gene: TRBJ2-7
V gene: TRBV5-8
CDR3 length: 14
CDR3 protein: CASSHPGETYEQYF

J gene: TRBJ2-1
V gene: TRBV20-1
CDR3 length: 13
CDR3 protein: CSARGGRLDEQFF

J gene: TRBJ2-2
V gene: TRBV6-4
CDR3 length: 18
CDR3 protein: CASSDGTSGREVAGELFF

J gene: TRBJ2-3
V gene: TRBV7-2
CDR3 length: 15
CDR3 protein: CASSSSFSSTDTQYF

J gene: TRBJ1-1
V gene: TRBV28
CDR3 length: 16
CDR3 protein: CASSPGQGLGNTEAFF

J gene: TRBJ1-2
V gene: TRBV6-1
CDR3 length: 15
CDR3 protein: CASRRDLLGAYGYTF

J gene: TRBJ2-1
V gene: TRBV20-1
CDR3 length: 11
CDR3 protein: CSAIWGNEQFF

J gene: TRBJ2-5
V gene: TRBV19
CDR3 length: 15
CDR3 protein: CASSAGQGNQETQYF

J gene: TRBJ2-2
V gene: TRBV20-1
CDR3 length: 13
CDR3 protein: CSANEGVTGELFF

J gene: TRBJ1-5
V gene: TRBV4-1
CDR3 length: 16
CDR3 protein: CASSQGDTGTNQPQHF

J gene: TRBJ2-3
V gene: TRBV27
CDR3 length: 18
CDR3 protein: CASNPWPGAPPSTDTQYF

J gene: TRBJ2-1
V gene: TRBV20-1
CDR3 length: 14
CDR3 protein: CSAAGTGLSNEQFF

J gene: TRBJ1-2
V gene: TRBV1
CDR3 length: 17
CDR3 protein: CTSNQYYLGTPNYGYTF

J gene: TRBJ2-3
V gene: TRBV27
CDR3 length: 16
CDR3 protein: CASSSGLAPSTDTQYF

J gene: TRBJ2-3
V gene: TRBV5-4
CDR3 length: 15
CDR3 protein: CASSLDGTSADTQYF

J gene: TRBJ2-7
V gene: TRBV30
CDR3 length: 13
CDR3 protein: CAWNTGNSYEQYF

J gene: TRBJ2-2
V gene: TRBV18
CDR3 length: 16
CDR3 protein: CASSRPGRANTGELFF

J gene: TRBJ1-2
V gene: TRBV19
CDR3 length: 16
CDR3 protein: CASSISIGDRGDGYTF

J gene: TRBJ2-7
V gene: TRBV4-1
CDR3 length: 15
CDR3 protein: CASSSTSVKSYEQYF

J gene: TRBJ2-5
V gene: TRBV29-1
CDR3 length: 11
CDR3 protein: CSARGQETQYF

J gene: TRBJ1-1
V gene: TRBV7-2
CDR3 length: 14
CDR3 protein: CASSPGSYNTEAFF

J gene: TRBJ2-2
V gene: TRBV20-1
CDR3 length: 15
CDR3 protein: CSARDHGRNTGELFF

J gene: TRBJ2-1
V gene: TRBV7-2
CDR3 length: 14
CDR3 protein: CASDSVGSYNEQFF

J gene: TRBJ2-7
V gene: TRBV7-2
CDR3 length: 12
CDR3 protein: CASSTSGLEQYF

J gene: TRBJ2-7
V gene: TRBV6-5
CDR3 length: 14
CDR3 protein: CASSYLREKDEQYF

J gene: TRBJ1-1
V gene: TRBV19
CDR3 length: 15
CDR3 protein: CASSIDRDRGPEAFF

J gene: TRBJ2-5
V gene: TRBV9
CDR3 length: 16
CDR3 protein: CASSALGTSGKETQYF

J gene: TRBJ2-5
V gene: TRBV7-2
CDR3 length: 14
CDR3 protein: CASSLVVQGRTQYF

J gene: TRBJ2-3
V gene: TRBV6-2/TRBV6-3
CDR3 length: 15
CDR3 protein: CASREPGTIADTQYF

J gene: TRBJ1-4
V gene: TRBV20-1
CDR3 length: 15
CDR3 protein: CSARDLTGVYEKLFF

J gene: TRBJ1-5
V gene: TRBV6-1
CDR3 length: 15
CDR3 protein: CASKEGPNSNQPQHF

J gene: TRBJ2-7
V gene: TRBV6-2/TRBV6-3
CDR3 length: 13
CDR3 protein: CASTAGGTVEQYF

J gene: TRBJ2-4
V gene: TRBV7-9
CDR3 length: 12
CDR3 protein: CASSLGQNIQYF

J gene: TRBJ2-7
V gene: TRBV27
CDR3 length: 15
CDR3 protein: CASSSSSTSSYEQYF

J gene: TRBJ1-5
V gene: TRBV28
CDR3 length: 15
CDR3 protein: CASSFWRNSNQPQHF

J gene: TRBJ2-2
V gene: TRBV7-3
CDR3 length: 14
CDR3 protein: CASSAAPPRGELFF

J gene: TRBJ2-3
V gene: TRBV6-1
CDR3 length: 20
CDR3 protein: CASTMQWGLGGVSSTDTQYF

J gene: TRBJ1-2
V gene: TRBV20-1
CDR3 length: 13
CDR3 protein: CSASGGNNYGYTF